The clone carrying this T cell receptor beta chain appeared many times. What it recognizes is unknown. Each donor's blood draw was roughly 9.5 milliliters of peripheral blood. Through a sample-barcoded 5' primer and a J-beta primer mix, a second PCR was run for 7 to 11 cycles. TCRdb re-derived calls from the 5' RACE reads in MiXCR, one entry per CDR3 protein. This table has hundreds of thousands of distinct CDR3 sequences, 25% to 30% appearing once. This sample was included in a study of blood T cells in healthy people across ages. General observations from the study: Per million T cells, TCR beta diversity dropped about linearly as age rose.

Sequencing input: blood. This TCR came from a woman at least 80 years old in good health.

The CDR3 coding sequence is TGTGCCAGCAGCTTAGCGGGAAGCGGGGGGGCTAATACGCAGTATTTT. Its translation is CASSLAGSGGANTQYF. V is TRBV7-2 and J is TRBJ2-3, with 10 bases matching TRBD2. CDR3 length: 16 residues. V trimming: 0 bases; J trimming: 7 bases; junction bases outside the gene matches: 7. Germline V CDR1 and CDR2: SGHTA, FQGNSA.